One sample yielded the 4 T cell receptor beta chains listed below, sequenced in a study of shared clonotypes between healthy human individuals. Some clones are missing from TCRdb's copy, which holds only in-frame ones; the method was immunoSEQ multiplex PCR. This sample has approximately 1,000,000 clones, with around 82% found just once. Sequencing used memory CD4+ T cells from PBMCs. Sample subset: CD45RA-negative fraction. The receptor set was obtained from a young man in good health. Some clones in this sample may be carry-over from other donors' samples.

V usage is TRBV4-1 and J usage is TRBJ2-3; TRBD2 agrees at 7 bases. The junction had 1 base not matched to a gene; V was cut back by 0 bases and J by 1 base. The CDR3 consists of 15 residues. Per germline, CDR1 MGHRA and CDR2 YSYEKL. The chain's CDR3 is CASSQDGGGTDTQYF. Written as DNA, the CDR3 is TGCGCCAGCAGCCAAGATGGGGGGGGCACAGATACGCAGTATTTT.

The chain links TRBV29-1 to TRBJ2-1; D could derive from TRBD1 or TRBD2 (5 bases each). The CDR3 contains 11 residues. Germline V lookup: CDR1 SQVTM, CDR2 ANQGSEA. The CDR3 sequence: CSGTSGNEQFF. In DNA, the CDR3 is TGCAGTGGGACCTCTGGGAATGAGCAGTTCTTC.

The CDR3 reads CASSDDFYNEQFF. The CDR3 DNA follows: TGTGCCAGCAGTGACGATTTCTACAATGAGCAGTTCTTC. The chain has TRBV2 and TRBJ2-1; D is ambiguous. This CDR3 has 13 amino acids. Germline V lookup: CDR1 SNHLY, CDR2 FYNNEI. V gave up 3 bases and J gave up 3 bases, with 6 bases separating them.

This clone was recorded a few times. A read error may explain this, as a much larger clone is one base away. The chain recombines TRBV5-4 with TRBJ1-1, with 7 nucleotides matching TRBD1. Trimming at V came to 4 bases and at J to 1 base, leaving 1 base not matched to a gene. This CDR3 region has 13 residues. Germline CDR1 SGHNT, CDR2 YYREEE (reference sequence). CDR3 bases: TGTGCCAGCAGCCGACAGGGGAACACTGAAGCTTTCTTT. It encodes CASSRQGNTEAFF.